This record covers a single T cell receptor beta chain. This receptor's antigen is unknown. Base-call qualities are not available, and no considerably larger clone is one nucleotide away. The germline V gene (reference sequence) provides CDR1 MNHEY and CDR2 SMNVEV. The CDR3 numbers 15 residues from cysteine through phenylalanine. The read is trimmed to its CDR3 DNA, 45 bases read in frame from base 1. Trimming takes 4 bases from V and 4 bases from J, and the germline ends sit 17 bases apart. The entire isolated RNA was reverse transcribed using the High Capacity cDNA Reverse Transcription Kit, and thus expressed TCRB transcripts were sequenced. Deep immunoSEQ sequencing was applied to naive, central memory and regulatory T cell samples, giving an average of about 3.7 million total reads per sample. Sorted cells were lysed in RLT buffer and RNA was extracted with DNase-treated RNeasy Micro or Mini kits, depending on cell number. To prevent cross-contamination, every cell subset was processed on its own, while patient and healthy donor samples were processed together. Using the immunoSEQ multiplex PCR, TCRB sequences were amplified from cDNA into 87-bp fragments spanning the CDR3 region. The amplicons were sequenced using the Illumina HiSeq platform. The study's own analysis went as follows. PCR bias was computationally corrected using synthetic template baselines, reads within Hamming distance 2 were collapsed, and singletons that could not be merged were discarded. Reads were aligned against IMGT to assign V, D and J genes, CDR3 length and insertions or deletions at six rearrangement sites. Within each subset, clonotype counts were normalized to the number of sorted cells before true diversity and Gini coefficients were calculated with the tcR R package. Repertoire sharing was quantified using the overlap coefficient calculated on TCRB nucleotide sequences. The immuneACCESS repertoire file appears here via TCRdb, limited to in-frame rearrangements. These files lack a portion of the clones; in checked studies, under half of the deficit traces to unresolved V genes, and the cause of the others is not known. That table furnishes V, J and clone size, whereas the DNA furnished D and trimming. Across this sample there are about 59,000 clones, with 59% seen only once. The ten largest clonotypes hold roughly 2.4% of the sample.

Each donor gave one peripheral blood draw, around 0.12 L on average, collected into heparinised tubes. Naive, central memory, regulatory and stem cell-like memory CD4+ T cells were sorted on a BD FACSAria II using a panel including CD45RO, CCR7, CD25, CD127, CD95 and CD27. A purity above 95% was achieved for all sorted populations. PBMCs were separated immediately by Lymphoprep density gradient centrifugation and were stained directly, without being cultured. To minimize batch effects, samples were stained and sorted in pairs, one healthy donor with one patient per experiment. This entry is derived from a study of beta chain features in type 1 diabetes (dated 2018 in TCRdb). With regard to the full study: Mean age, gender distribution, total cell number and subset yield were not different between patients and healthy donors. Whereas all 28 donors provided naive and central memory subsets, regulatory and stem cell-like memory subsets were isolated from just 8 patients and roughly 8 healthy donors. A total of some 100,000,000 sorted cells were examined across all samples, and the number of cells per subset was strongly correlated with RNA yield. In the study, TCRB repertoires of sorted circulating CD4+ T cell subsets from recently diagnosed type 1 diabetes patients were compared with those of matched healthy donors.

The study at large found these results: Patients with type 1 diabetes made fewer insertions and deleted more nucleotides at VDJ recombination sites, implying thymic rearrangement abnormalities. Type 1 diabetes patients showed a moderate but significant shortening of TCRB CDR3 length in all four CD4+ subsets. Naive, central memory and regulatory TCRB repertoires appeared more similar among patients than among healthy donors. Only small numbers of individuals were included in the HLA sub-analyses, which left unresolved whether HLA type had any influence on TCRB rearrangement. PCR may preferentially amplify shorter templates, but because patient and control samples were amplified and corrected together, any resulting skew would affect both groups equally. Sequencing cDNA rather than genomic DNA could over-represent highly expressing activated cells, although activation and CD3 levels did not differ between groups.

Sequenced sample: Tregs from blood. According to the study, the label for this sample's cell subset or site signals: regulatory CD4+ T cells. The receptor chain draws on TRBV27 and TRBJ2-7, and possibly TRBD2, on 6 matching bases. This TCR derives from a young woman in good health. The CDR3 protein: CASSSLRAGTYEQYF. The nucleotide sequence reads TGTGCCAGCAGTTCCCTACGGGCAGGGACTTACGAGCAGTACTTC.